The rows below give T cell receptor beta chains drawn from one sample of a study of T cell responses to AZD1222 COVID-19 vaccine. Assay used: immunoSEQ multiplex PCR; TCRdb lists only in-frame clones, some missing. Of approximately 190,000 clones in the sample, approximately 91% were seen once. Sequenced here: peripheral blood, sampled on day 0 of AZD1222 vaccination. Receptors originate from an adult in good health. Both conserved end residues are part of each CDR3. The order of the fields is J gene, D gene, V gene, clone size, CDR3 DNA, CDR3 protein. D genes are given only for firm matches. Clone size is stated in some rows and not others, as once, few, many or a class when expanded.

>TRBJ1-4|TRBD1|TRBV12-3/TRBV12-4|once
TGTGCCAGCGGTAACAGGGGGGATGAAAAACTGTTTTTT
CASGNRGDEKLFF
>TRBJ1-5|-|TRBV7-6|-
TGTGCCAGCAGCTTAGAACCTGGTCAGCCCCAGCATTTT
CASSLEPGQPQHF
>TRBJ1-2|-|TRBV9|-
TGTGCCAGCAGCGCAGGAAAAATGGGTGGCTACACCTTC
CASSAGKMGGYTF
>TRBJ1-6|-|TRBV14|-
TGTGCCAGCAGCCAAGATATGTGGGGGAGGAATTCACCCCTCCACTTT
CASSQDMWGRNSPLHF
>TRBJ2-7|TRBD2|TRBV7-9|-
TGTGCCAGCAGCGGGACTAGCGGCCTCTCCTACGAGCAGTACTTC
CASSGTSGLSYEQYF
>TRBJ2-1|-|TRBV10-3|-
TGTGCCATCAGTGATTTAGAGAGCTACTCCTACAATGAGCAGTTCTTC
CAISDLESYSYNEQFF
>TRBJ1-6|-|TRBV27|-
TGTGCCAGCAGTCCCGGAGGGGGATCGAATTCACCCCTCCACTTT
CASSPGGGSNSPLHF
>TRBJ2-3|-|TRBV5-4|-
TGTGCCAGCAGCTTGGCGCGACTGGGTGCGCAGTATTTT
CASSLARLGAQYF
>TRBJ2-1|-|TRBV4-2|-
TGTGCCAGCAGCCAAGATCTTCAGGTACTCTGGACCTCCTACAATGAGCAGTTCTTC
CASSQDLQVLWTSYNEQFF
>TRBJ1-6|-|TRBV6-2/TRBV6-3|-
TGTGCCAGCAGTTACTGGGGGGCTAATTCACCCCTCCACTTT
CASSYWGANSPLHF
>TRBJ1-1|-|TRBV9|once
TGTGCCAGCTCAGGACCGGGCTTGACTGAAGCTTTCTTT
CASSGPGLTEAFF
>TRBJ1-1|TRBD1|TRBV7-3|-
TGTGCCAGCAGCTTACGGGGACAGGAATTTAGGGTGGACACTGAAGCTTTCTTT
CASSLRGQEFRVDTEAFF
>TRBJ1-4|TRBD1|TRBV6-4|-
TGTGCCAGCAAAGTGCCGGGACAGGGGAAGACTAATGAAAAACTGTTTTTT
CASKVPGQGKTNEKLFF
>TRBJ1-6|-|TRBV5-4|-
TGTGCCAGCAGCTTAGTCCGAGAACCCCTCCACTTT
CASSLVREPLHF
>TRBJ1-4|-|TRBV19|-
TGTGCCAGTACAGACAGAGGGAAAGATAATGAAAAACTGTTTTTT
CASTDRGKDNEKLFF
>TRBJ1-1|-|TRBV9|-
TGTGCCAGCAGCGTAGAGGGTCAGGTAAACACTGAAGCTTTCTTT
CASSVEGQVNTEAFF
>TRBJ1-3|-|TRBV7-9|once
TGTGCCAGCTATCCGGGTAGCCCCCTCTCTGGAAACACCATATATTTT
CASYPGSPLSGNTIYF
>TRBJ2-7|TRBD1|TRBV27|-
TGTGCCAGCCGGGGACGCGACAGGGGCTTCTACGAGCAGTACTTC
CASRGRDRGFYEQYF
>TRBJ2-2|-|TRBV2|once
TGTGCCAGCAGTGAACTGGGGGAAACCGGGGAGCTGTTTTTT
CASSELGETGELFF
>TRBJ2-3|-|TRBV10-1|-
TGCGCCAGCAGTGGGATCGGGCGGACAGATACGCAGTATTTT
CASSGIGRTDTQYF
>TRBJ2-7|TRBD2|TRBV5-1|few
TGCGCCAGCAGGGGCGGGAGTATCTACGAGCAGTACTTC
CASRGGSIYEQYF
>TRBJ1-4|-|TRBV7-9|-
TGTGCCAGCAGCTTAGCAGTGGGGGCCAGTAGGAATGAAAAACTGTTTTTT
CASSLAVGASRNEKLFF
>TRBJ1-2|-|TRBV19|-
TGTGCCAGTAGTATAGGGGGTCTACGCTATGGCTACACCTTC
CASSIGGLRYGYTF
>TRBJ2-1|-|TRBV12-3/TRBV12-4|-
TGTGCCAGCAGTTCCTATAATGAGCAGTTCTTC
CASSSYNEQFF
>TRBJ2-7|TRBD1|TRBV11-2|-
TGTGCCAGCAGCTTAGTGACAGGGGGCTTACCCTACGAGCAGTACTTC
CASSLVTGGLPYEQYF
>TRBJ2-2|TRBD2|TRBV9|-
TGTGCCAGCAGCGGGTCAAGCGGGGGGAGGAACACCGGGGAGCTGTTTTTT
CASSGSSGGRNTGELFF
>TRBJ1-5|-|TRBV3-1/TRBV3-2|-
TGTGCCAGCAGCCCGGGGCAGGGCTATCAGCCCCAGCATTTT
CASSPGQGYQPQHF
>TRBJ1-5|-|TRBV19|-
TGTGCCAGTAGTATGGGTGGAGCCAATCAGCCCCAGCATTTT
CASSMGGANQPQHF
>TRBJ1-1|TRBD1|TRBV2|-
TGTGCCAGCAGTGAGGGACAGGGCGTAACTGAAGCTTTCTTT
CASSEGQGVTEAFF
>TRBJ1-2|TRBD1|TRBV7-9|-
TGTGCCAGCACCGACCAGAAAGGGACAGGGGGCTCTGGCTACACCTTC
CASTDQKGTGGSGYTF
>TRBJ1-4|-|TRBV18|-
TGTGCCAGCTCACCGGTTGGGGGAGATGAAAAACTGTTTTTT
CASSPVGGDEKLFF
>TRBJ2-1|TRBD2|TRBV6-6|-
TGTGCCAGCAGTCCCAGCGGGGCGTTCTACAATGAGCAGTTCTTC
CASSPSGAFYNEQFF